Below, one T cell receptor beta chain is given with its context. The sample is drawn from a study of blood T cell repertoires in COVID-19. Study in general: Samples representing acute and convalescent COVID-19 were sourced from the United States, Italy and Spain. The analysed material was cDNA or gDNA that came from T cells, B-cell-depleted T cells, or PBMCs.

Original analysis: Reference gene primer amplification gave nucleated cell count estimates. Sequencing used immunoSEQ multiplex PCR; TCRdb keeps in-frame clones, though not all of them. V and J calls and clone size are as listed in that table; D and trimming were resolved from the DNA. The table includes under 75,000 clones, approximately 80% detected once. This CDR3 region has 13 residues. V lost 7 bases to trimming and J lost 2 bases, with 11 bases between them. CDR1 SNHLY and CDR2 FYNNEI come from the germline V gene. The TCR originated in a woman in her sixties or seventies with acute or convalescent COVID-19. The sequenced sample was peripheral blood. This chain uses TRBV2 with TRBJ1-1, with D tentatively TRBD1 (5 bases). CDR3 coding DNA: TGTGCCAGCAACCAGGGTTTTAACACTGAAGCTTTCTTT. Its protein product is CASNQGFNTEAFF.